This TCR beta chain originates from a study of T cell repertoires in cytomegalovirus infection. Study-level information: Public TCR beta signatures marked donors with CMV infection and the matching HLA. General study results and limits: The ex vivo response was dominated by HLA-C-restricted CMV-specific TCR beta clonotypes.

Via MiXCR, TCRdb re-called the reads, giving one row per CDR3 protein. Here the sample spans about 920,000 distinct CDR3 sequences, 25% to 40% being singletons. Comment on this clonotype: Its antigen is not known.

The TCR sequence derives from a human donor in good health (CMV status not recorded). Some clones in this sample may be carry-over from other donors' samples. The sample was cultured CD8+ T cells from PBMCs, taken from culture after CMV antigen stimulation.

CDR3 sequence (DNA): TGTGCCAGCAGCCCCAACCCGCGACAGCAAGAGACCCAGTACTTC. This translates into CASSPNPRQQETQYF. The chain has TRBV13 and TRBJ2-5, with a possible D match to TRBD1 (5 bases). Germline values: CDR1 PRHDT, CDR2 FYEKMQ (reference sequence). V shed 5 bases and J shed 2 bases, with 15 bases lying between them. This CDR3 has 15 residues. Full variable domain (missing parts from reference TRBV13 and TRBJ2-5): AAGVIQSPRHLIKEKRETATLKCYPIPRHDTVYWYQQGPGQDPQFLISFYEKMQSDKGSIPDRFSAQQFSDYHSELNMSSLELGDSALYFCASSPNPRQQETQYFGPGTRLLVL.